Presented here are 32 T cell receptor beta chains from one specimen sequenced in a study of blood T cell repertoires in COVID-19. The protocol was immunoSEQ multiplex PCR, while the TCRdb copy is restricted to in-frame clones and leaves out a portion. The sample comprises some 290,000 clones, approximately 90% of which are singletons, and over 2% rests with the top ten. The specimen sequenced was PBMCs or T cells enriched from blood (not recorded which). Receptors originate from a woman aged 40-49 years with acute COVID-19.

This chain links TRBV27 with TRBJ1-2; D remains unclear. Germline CDR1 and CDR2: MNHEY and SMNVEV (reference sequence). The CDR3 sequence is 13 residues long. V was clipped by 4 bases and J by 4 bases, with 10 bases between them. The CDR3 bases are TGTGCCAGCAGTTGGGCCAGCACCTATGGCTACACCTTC. Its protein product is CASSWASTYGYTF.

The gene calls are TRBV6-2 or TRBV6-3 and TRBJ2-5, with a weak D call TRBD1 (5 bases). The CDR3 contains 15 residues. Germline lookup yields CDR1 MNHEY and CDR2 SVGEGT. Between the trimmed V and J ends, which lost 2 bases and 0 bases, there was a span of 10 bases. This CDR3 reads CASSYDSDNQETQYF. The CDR3 DNA reads TGTGCCAGCAGTTACGACTCGGACAACCAAGAGACCCAGTACTTC.

The chain couples TRBV11-3 to TRBJ2-1; no clear D gene. Germline V gene sequence: CDR1 SGHNT, CDR2 YENEEA. CDR3 length: 14 residues. V was shortened by 1 base and J by 5 bases, with 9 bases between the two germline ends. In DNA, the CDR3 is TGTGCCAGCAGCTTAGGGAGCCGAGACAATGAGCAGTTCTTC. Its translation is CASSLGSRDNEQFF.

The V and J genes are TRBV5-1 and TRBJ2-1; the match to TRBD2 covers 13 bases. The V gene's germline CDR1 is SGHRS and CDR2 YFSETQ. V lost 0 bases, J lost 9 bases, and 3 bases stayed unmatched. The CDR3 sequence is 15 residues long. CDR3 sequence reads: CASSLGTSGRGEQFF. CDR3 in DNA: TGCGCCAGCAGCTTGGGGACTAGCGGGAGAGGTGAGCAGTTCTTC. The complete variable domain, with remaining parts taken from reference TRBV5-1 and TRBJ2-1, reads KAGVTQTPRYLIKTRGQQVTLSCSPISGHRSVSWYQQTPGQGLQFLFEYFSETQRNKGNFPGRFSGRQFSNSRSEMNVSTLELGDSALYLCASSLGTSGRGEQFFGPGTRLTVL.

The rearrangement links TRBV19 to TRBJ2-1, with D maybe TRBD2 (7 bases). Germline V gives CDR1 LNHDA, CDR2 SQIVND (reference sequence). V lost 2 bases and J lost 7, with 15 bases in between. The CDR3 length is 15 residues. CDR3: CASSIRGGAANEQFF. The CDR3 region has the DNA TGTGCCAGTAGTATAAGGGGGGGGGCTGCGAATGAGCAGTTCTTC.

The chain couples TRBV4-1 to TRBJ1-4; tentatively, D is TRBD1 (6 bases). Germline V CDR1 and CDR2: MGHRA, YSYEKL. The V gene lost 1 base and the J gene lost 7 bases, with 13 bases spanning the gap. The CDR3 has 15 residues. This chain's CDR3 is CASSQVPGVGEKLFF. The CDR3 DNA follows: TGCGCCAGCAGCCAAGTTCCAGGGGTGGGTGAAAAACTGTTTTTT.

The V and J genes are TRBV12-3 or TRBV12-4 and TRBJ2-7; D is ambiguous. V was pared by 7 bases and J by 3 bases, with 13 bases between. The CDR3 has 13 residues. The CDR3 loop is CASTPAFGYEQYF. The CDR3 bases are TGTGCCAGCACCCCCGCATTCGGCTACGAGCAGTACTTC.

The chain links TRBV29-1 to TRBJ2-7; D gene uncertain. Germline-derived CDR1 and CDR2 are SQVTM and ANQGSEA. CDR3 length: 12 residues. V was cut by 4 bases and J by 2 bases, with 9 bases left in between. CDR3 protein: CSVGGTPYEQYF. The CDR3 bases are TGCAGCGTTGGCGGTACTCCCTACGAGCAGTACTTC.

This chain joins TRBV4-2 and TRBJ2-3; 8 bases are shared with TRBD2. The CDR3 consists of 16 residues. The V segment lost 5 bases and the J segment 3 bases; nucleotides outside the gene matches: 10. CDR1 and CDR2 from the germline V gene are LGHNA and YNFKEQ. For the CDR3, the DNA is TGTGCCAGCAGCGAAACACGTAGCGGGGCGACAGATACGCAGTATTTT. It translates to CASSETRSGATDTQYF.

The chain recombines TRBV30 with TRBJ1-5, with D maybe TRBD1 (6 bases). V lost 2 bases and J lost 5, with 16 bases in between. Germline values: CDR1 GTSNPN, CDR2 SVGIG (reference sequence). This CDR3 is 15 amino acids long. CDR3 sequence: CAWSQASGADQPQHF. The CDR3 nucleotides read TGTGCCTGGAGTCAAGCCTCAGGGGCGGATCAGCCCCAGCATTTT.

The chain links TRBV27 to TRBJ2-2; D call uncertain. CDR1 is MNHEY, CDR2 SMNVEV, per germline (reference sequence). CDR3 length equals 17 residues. V was pared by 0 bases and J by 4 bases, with 15 bases between. The CDR3 sequence is CASSLSYGQGVTGELFF. Here the CDR3 DNA reads TGTGCCAGCAGTTTATCGTATGGTCAAGGAGTCACCGGGGAGCTGTTTTTT.

This chain links TRBV4-1 with TRBJ2-4; tentative D call: TRBD1 (6 bases). CDR1 is MGHRA, CDR2 YSYEKL, per germline. V lost 1 base and J lost 0, with 10 bases in between. The CDR3 is 16 amino acids. The CDR3 DNA follows: TGCGCCAGCAGCCAAGTCGGCAGGGGAGCCAAAAACATTCAGTACTTC. Translated: CASSQVGRGAKNIQYF.

V is TRBV5-1 and J is TRBJ1-1; the match to TRBD1 covers 9 bases. After removal of 2 bases from V and 4 bases from J, the junction contained 3 bases not matched to a gene. The CDR3 length is 14 residues. The V gene's germline CDR1 is SGHRS and CDR2 YFSETQ. Written as DNA, the CDR3 is TGCGCCAGCAGCTTCTCGACAGGGGGCACTGAAGCTTTCTTT. It specifies CASSFSTGGTEAFF.

V and J are TRBV6-5 and TRBJ2-7, with D uncertain. Trimming removed 8 bases from V and 6 bases from J, with 14 bases in between. CDR3 size: 12 residues. Looked up from germline, CDR1 is MNHEY and CDR2 is SVGAGI. DNA for the CDR3: TGTGCCAGCCCCGCCCCGGGTCGCGAGCAGTACTTC. It translates to CASPAPGREQYF.

The V and J genes are TRBV24-1 and TRBJ2-1, with 7 bases matching TRBD1. Per the germline V gene, CDR1 is KGHDR and CDR2 is SFDVKD. This CDR3 has 15 amino acids. The CDR3 spells CASQSTGTAYNEQFF. The CDR3 DNA follows: TGTGCTTCACAATCAACAGGGACAGCTTACAATGAGCAGTTCTTC.

V usage is TRBV7-9 and J usage is TRBJ2-1, with 7 bases that match TRBD1. CDR1 is SEHNR, CDR2 FQNEAQ, per germline (reference sequence). The CDR3 sequence is 12 residues long. V lost 5 bases, J lost 15 bases, and 10 bases stayed unmatched. The DNA of the CDR3 is TGTGCCAGCAGCCGGGACAGTTTTCGCCTGTTCTTC. As protein: CASSRDSFRLFF.

This chain uses TRBV9 with TRBJ2-3; D may be TRBD2 (6 bases). Per germline, CDR1 SGDLS and CDR2 YYNGEE. V dropped 2 bases and J dropped 1 base, with 11 bases sitting between them. CDR3 length: 15 amino acids. The CDR3 loop is CASSVRGVGTDTQYF. The DNA for the CDR3 is TGTGCCAGCAGCGTGCGGGGAGTAGGCACAGATACGCAGTATTTT.

V gene TRBV18 combines with J gene TRBJ1-6; weak D call: TRBD1 (5 bases). Germline CDR1 KGHSH, CDR2 LQKENI. The CDR3 runs to 16 residues. V gave up 3 bases and J gave up 6 bases, with 15 bases separating them. Here the CDR3 reads CASSPETPGGNSPLHF. Written as DNA, the CDR3 is TGTGCCAGCTCACCGGAGACCCCGGGGGGTAATTCACCCCTCCACTTT.

This clone was detected only once. The chain has TRBV28 and TRBJ1-3; D not certain. Germline CDR1 MDHEN, CDR2 SYDVKM. The germline V and J ends were trimmed by 2 bases and 4 bases, with 9 bases remaining between them. This CDR3 has 14 residues. This CDR3 is CASSLTGEGNTIYF. The CDR3, as DNA: TGTGCCAGCAGTTTAACCGGGGAAGGAAACACCATATATTTT.

The rearrangement uses TRBV5-4 and TRBJ1-3, with a tentative D call TRBD1 (5 bases). In germline, CDR1 is SGHNT, CDR2 YYREEE (reference sequence). CDR3 size: 15 residues. V shed 1 base and J shed 3 bases, with 11 bases lying between them. This chain's CDR3 is CASSLRGFGGNTIYF. Written as DNA, the CDR3 is TGTGCCAGCAGCTTGCGGGGGTTTGGTGGAAACACCATATATTTT.

The chain uses TRBV25-1 and TRBJ1-4; TRBD1 is a possible D gene (5 bases). Germline assignment: CDR1 MGHDK and CDR2 SYGVNS. V gave up 1 base and J gave up 4 bases, with 16 bases separating them. The CDR3 runs to 17 residues. The CDR3 DNA reads as TGTGCCAGCAGTGAATTCGACCCGGACACAAATAATGAAAAACTGTTTTTT. Encoded protein: CASSEFDPDTNNEKLFF.

The chain carries TRBV6-1 and TRBJ1-4; 7 bases match TRBD1. V lost 3 bases, J lost 3 bases, and 4 bases stayed unmatched. The CDR3 has 15 residues. Germline CDR1 is MNHNS and CDR2 is SASEGT. As DNA, the CDR3 is TGTGCCAGCAGTGAGGGACAGAATTCTAATGAAAAACTGTTTTTT. This codes for CASSEGQNSNEKLFF.

V is TRBV9 and J is TRBJ2-7; perhaps TRBD2 as D (6 bases). Germline V CDR1 and CDR2: SGDLS, YYNGEE. The CDR3 loop spans 14 amino acids. V dropped 1 base and J dropped 5 bases, with 13 bases sitting between them. The CDR3 spells CASSVSLWGDEQYF. CDR3 nucleotides: TGTGCCAGCAGCGTATCTCTGTGGGGGGACGAGCAGTACTTC.

This chain uses TRBV5-4 with TRBJ1-2; TRBD1 matches 10 bases. The CDR3 has 15 amino acids. Germline V gene data show CDR1 as SGHNT and CDR2 as YYREEE (reference sequence). Trimming took 3 bases from V and 2 from J; bases not matched to a gene: 4. CDR3 sequence: CASSYPGQGNYGYTF. DNA of the CDR3: TGTGCCAGCAGCTATCCGGGACAGGGGAACTATGGCTACACCTTC.

This rearrangement joins TRBV6-5 to TRBJ1-5; TRBD1 aligns across 7 bases. This CDR3 comprises 15 residues. CDR1 and CDR2 (germline): MNHEY, SVGAGI. The ends lost 5 bases at V and 3 bases at J; junction bases unmatched: 7. CDR3 region: CASSPRDSYNQPQHF. The CDR3, as DNA: TGTGCCAGCAGTCCCAGGGACAGCTACAATCAGCCCCAGCATTTT.

This clone came up a few times. The chain recombines TRBV6-7 with TRBJ1-1; possibly TRBD1 for D (6 bases). TRBV6-7 is marked as an open reading frame, function uncertain. Trimming left V 0 bases short and J 10 bases short, with 15 bases between. CDR3 size: 14 residues. Written as DNA, the CDR3 is TGTGCCAGCAGTTACTCCGGGACACCCGCTGGAGCTTTCTTT. Its protein product is CASSYSGTPAGAFF.

The sample holds one count of this clone. The chain links TRBV28 to TRBJ2-7; perhaps TRBD2 as D (7 bases). V was clipped by 7 bases and J by 5 bases, with 21 bases between them. CDR1 and CDR2 (germline): MDHEN, SYDVKM. CDR3 length: 15 amino acids. The CDR3 loop is CASTTDGGAPDEQYF. CDR3 bases: TGTGCCAGCACCACTGATGGGGGGGCGCCGGACGAGCAGTACTTC. Based on the CDR3 plus reference TRBV28 and TRBJ2-7, the full variable domain is DVKVTQSSRYLVKRTGEKVFLECVQDMDHENMFWYRQDPGLGLRLIYFSYDVKMKEKGDIPEGYSVSREKKERFSLILESASTNQTSMYLCASTTDGGAPDEQYFGPGTRLTVT.

The chain combines TRBV5-4 with TRBJ2-3; weak D call: TRBD2 (6 bases). From germline, CDR1 is SGHNT and CDR2 YYREEE (reference sequence). Trimming stripped 3 bases from V and 0 bases from J, with 11 bases between. The CDR3 runs 15 residues. The CDR3 here is CASSYGSASTDTQYF. The CDR3 DNA reads TGTGCCAGCAGCTACGGGAGCGCTAGCACAGATACGCAGTATTTT.

The chain has TRBV6-5 and TRBJ2-7; 9 bases are a match to TRBD1. Germline V gene lookup returns CDR1 MNHEY and CDR2 SVGAGI. Trimming cost V 6 bases and J 6 bases; bases outside gene matches: 6. The length of the CDR3 is 13 residues. The CDR3 bases are TGTGCCAGCAGCCACAGGGGGCAAGGCGAGCAGTACTTC. Translation: CASSHRGQGEQYF.

This chain's CDR3 is CASSTSGRGREQYF. In DNA form, the CDR3 reads TGTGCCAGCAGTACATCGGGCAGGGGGAGGGAGCAGTACTTC. The V and J genes are TRBV6-6 and TRBJ2-7, with D tentatively TRBD1 (7 bases). Germline loops: CDR1 MNHNY, CDR2 SVGAGI (reference sequence). This CDR3 comprises 14 residues. Trimming took 5 bases from V and 7 from J, leaving 18 bases between them.

Of note for this clone: Additional DNA sequences in this sample encode the identical CDR3. The chain has TRBV5-1 and TRBJ2-6; TRBD2 is a possible D gene (6 bases). The germline V gene has CDR1 SGHRS and CDR2 YFSETQ. The germline V and J ends were trimmed by 4 bases and 0 bases, with 8 bases remaining between them. This CDR3 contains 15 residues. CDR3 region: CASSPGGSGANVLTF. CDR3 bases: TGCGCCAGCAGCCCCGGGGGCTCTGGGGCCAACGTCCTGACTTTC.

The V gene is TRBV9, the J gene TRBJ1-4; 9 bases align to TRBD1. Per the germline V gene, CDR1 is SGDLS and CDR2 is YYNGEE. The CDR3 is 14 residues long. Trimming removed 8 bases from V and 8 bases from J; junction bases left unmatched: 10. CDR3 region: CARVPGQGREKLFF. In nucleotides, the CDR3 is TGTGCCAGAGTACCGGGACAGGGAAGGGAAAAACTGTTTTTT.